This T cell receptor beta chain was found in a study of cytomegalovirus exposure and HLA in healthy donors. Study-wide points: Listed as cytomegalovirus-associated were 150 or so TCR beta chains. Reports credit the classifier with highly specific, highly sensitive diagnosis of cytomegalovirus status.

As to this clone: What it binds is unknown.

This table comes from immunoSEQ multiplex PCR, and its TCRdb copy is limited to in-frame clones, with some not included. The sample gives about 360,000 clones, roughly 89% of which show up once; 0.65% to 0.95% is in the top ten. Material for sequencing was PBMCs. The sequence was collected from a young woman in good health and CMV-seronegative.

CDR3: CASSMYILSGGGTDTQYF. The DNA of the CDR3 is TGTGCCAGCTCGATGTATATACTTAGCGGGGGGGGCACAGATACGCAGTATTTT. The chain recombines TRBV28 with TRBJ2-3; 11 positions match TRBD2. Germline V gene data show CDR1 as MDHEN and CDR2 as SYDVKM. There are 18 residues in the CDR3. After removal of 8 bases from V and 1 base from J, the junction contained 14 bases not matched to a gene.